Below are 12 T cell receptor beta chains sequenced from a single sample in a study of blood T cell repertoires in COVID-19. Produced via immunoSEQ multiplex PCR; TCRdb's table is partial and in-frame only. Of some 110,000 clones in the sample, around 85% were seen once. Sequencing was performed on peripheral blood. The source of these receptors is a woman aged 80 or older with active or convalescent COVID-19.

In this sample, this clone turned up once. The V and J genes are TRBV6-2 or TRBV6-3 and TRBJ2-1; TRBD2 matches 8 bases. This CDR3 comprises 18 residues. Germline-derived CDR1 and CDR2 are MNHEY and SVGEGT. V lost 0 bases, J lost 0 bases, and 7 bases stayed unmatched. Here the CDR3 DNA reads TGTGCCAGCAGTTACTCAGGACTAGCTACACTCTCCTACAATGAGCAGTTCTTC. Translating it yields CASSYSGLATLSYNEQFF.

This sequence joins TRBV4-3 and TRBJ2-3, with 12 bases that match TRBD2. The CDR3 extends over 19 amino acids. V shed 1 base and J 6 bases; nucleotides not matched to a gene: 14. CDR1 and CDR2 (germline): LGHNA, YSLEER. CDR3 sequence: CASSQGPSSGRALADTQYF. Here the CDR3 DNA reads TGCGCCAGCAGCCAAGGTCCCTCTAGCGGGAGGGCCTTGGCCGATACGCAGTATTTT.

The J gene is TRBJ1-2, the V gene TRBV27; 7 bases are a match to TRBD1. The CDR3 contains 13 residues. Germline CDR1 MNHEY, CDR2 SMNVEV (reference sequence). J was trimmed by 4 bases and V by 6 bases; bases with no gene match: 5. The CDR3 is CASRRTGFYGYTF. Written as DNA, the CDR3 is TGTGCCAGCAGAAGGACAGGTTTCTATGGCTACACCTTC.

The chain combines TRBV6-1 with TRBJ1-1; the match to TRBD1 covers 9 bases. Germline trimming cut 3 bases from V and 12 bases from J; bases unmatched to any gene: 14. CDR3 size: 15 residues. Per the germline V gene, CDR1 is MNHNS and CDR2 is SASEGT. The CDR3 coding sequence is TGTGCCAGCAGTGACCCTCACGGGACAGGGTATTATACTTTCTTT. It translates to CASSDPHGTGYYTFF.

V is TRBV4-1 and J is TRBJ2-1; D is ambiguous. Trimming removed 0 bases at V and 7 bases at J, with 10 bases between. Looked up from germline, CDR1 is MGHRA and CDR2 is YSYEKL. The CDR3 length is 14 residues. The CDR3 DNA reads TGCGCCAGCAGCCAAGATGACTCCAGAAATGAGCAGTTCTTC. Its translation: CASSQDDSRNEQFF.

The V gene is TRBV27, the J gene TRBJ1-2, with TRBD1 identical over 11 bases. The germline gives CDR1 MNHEY, CDR2 SMNVEV (reference sequence). This CDR3 comprises 15 residues. Trimming took 6 bases from V and 5 from J; bases not matched to a gene: 8. The CDR3 nucleotides read TGTGCCAGCAGCCCGGGGAGGGACAGGGGGTATGGCTACACCTTC. Protein: CASSPGRDRGYGYTF.

Written as DNA, the CDR3 is TGTGCCAGCAGCCCTGGAGGGATGAACACTGAAGCTTTCTTT. Encoded protein: CASSPGGMNTEAFF. The chain uses TRBV7-3 and TRBJ1-1; D gene uncertain. Germline V gene data show CDR1 as SGHTA and CDR2 as FQGTGA. The CDR3 has 14 residues. Trimming shortened V by 5 bases and J by 0 bases, and 10 bases separated the two germline ends.

For the CDR3, the DNA is TGTGCCACCAGTGATTCGGGACAGGGGGCCTACGAGCAGTACTTC. Translation: CATSDSGQGAYEQYF. The V call is TRBV24-1, the J call TRBJ2-7, with TRBD1 matching over 11 bases. From germline, CDR1 is KGHDR and CDR2 SFDVKD. The V gene end was trimmed by 2 bases and the J gene end by 2 bases; junction bases not matched to a gene: 1. The CDR3 length is 15 residues.

The rearrangement uses TRBV19 and TRBJ1-3; no definite D call. V was shortened by 3 bases and J by 3 bases, with 12 bases between the two germline ends. There are 15 residues in the CDR3. Germline CDR1 is LNHDA and CDR2 is SQIVND (reference sequence). The CDR3 is CASSILGSGGNTIYF. DNA for the CDR3: TGTGCCAGTAGTATCCTTGGTTCGGGTGGAAACACCATATATTTT.

The chain recombines TRBV3-1 (or the pseudogene TRBV3-2) with TRBJ2-5, with TRBD2 identical over 11 bases. Germline CDR1 is LGHDT and CDR2 is YNNKEL (reference sequence). The CDR3 extends over 20 amino acids. With 0 bases clipped from V and 3 bases from J, the junction kept 15 bases outside the gene matches. The CDR3 is CASSQDGLTSGSILEETQYF. In DNA, the CDR3 is TGTGCCAGCAGCCAAGATGGTTTAACTAGCGGGAGTATTCTTGAAGAGACCCAGTACTTC.

The chain couples TRBV11-2 to TRBJ1-2, with TRBD1 matching over 9 bases. CDR1 and CDR2 (germline): SGHAT, FQNNGV. The junction had 17 bases not matched to a gene; V was cut back by 6 bases and J by 3 bases. This CDR3 has 18 residues. The chain's CDR3 is CASRTVKRQGGTYYGYTF. In DNA, the CDR3 is TGTGCCAGCAGGACCGTCAAAAGACAGGGGGGGACTTACTATGGCTACACCTTC. Full variable domain (rest looked up from reference TRBV11-2 and TRBJ1-2): EAGVAQSPRYKIIEKRQSVAFWCNPISGHATLYWYQQILGQGPKLLIQFQNNGVVDDSQLPKDRFSAERLKGVDSTLKIQPAKLEDSAVYLCASRTVKRQGGTYYGYTFGSGTRLTVV.

The CDR3 loop reads CASSRPGVAEAFF. The CDR3 DNA sequence: TGTGCCAGCAGCCGGCCAGGGGTCGCTGAAGCTTTCTTT. This rearrangement joins TRBV5-4 to TRBJ1-1, with D maybe TRBD1 (6 bases). The germline gives CDR1 SGHNT, CDR2 YYREEE (reference sequence). V lost 4 bases to trimming and J lost 6 bases, with 13 bases between them. This CDR3 comprises 13 residues.